This note documents a single TCR beta chain sequence. The antigen is not known. The data are from a study of cytomegalovirus exposure and HLA in healthy donors. Findings and limits, study-wide: Later analysis associated a missense DCLRE1C variant with TCR beta V- and J-gene trimming.

V was cut by 4 bases and J by 6 bases, with 15 bases left in between. There are 14 residues in the CDR3. CDR1 and CDR2 (germline): MNHEY, SMNVEV (reference sequence). Participants comprised healthy donors of bone marrow. The primer mix had 60 Vbeta and 13 Jbeta primers. In the original workflow: Counted up in a later analysis, unique TCR beta chains came to some 75 million, with around 10 million shared. TCRdb's copy holds only in-frame clones and misses some; the assay was immunoSEQ multiplex PCR. V, J and clone size derive from that table, while D and trimming were established from the DNA sequence. The data hold roughly 130,000 clones, with around four fifths observed a single time.

What was sequenced was PBMCs. The receptor was derived from a man aged 30 to 39 in good health and CMV-seronegative. V and J are TRBV27 and TRBJ1-1; D possibly corresponds to TRBD1 (5 bases). The CDR3 loop is CASSSWNRGSEAFF. CDR3 nucleotides: TGTGCCAGCAGTTCGTGGAACCGGGGGTCTGAAGCTTTCTTT.